This T cell receptor beta chain was observed in a study of T cell responses to AZD1222 COVID-19 vaccine. Study findings and constraints: Only 5 or 6 individuals given AZD1222 were seropositive at baseline. The donor group comprised mostly white British people and more females; the analysis possibly underestimated clonal diversity.

The method was immunoSEQ multiplex PCR; TCRdb's version includes in-frame clones alone and lacks a portion of them. The profile shows around 70,000 clones, 85% of them singletons. Concerning this clone itself: The antigen is not known.

Sample: peripheral blood, taken on day 0 of AZD1222 vaccination. The receptor was isolated from an adult in good health.

Here the CDR3 DNA reads TGTGCCAGTAGGGCAGAGGACAGTTTCTACGAGCAGTACTTC. Translation: CASRAEDSFYEQYF. This chain connects TRBV19 to TRBJ2-7, with D perhaps TRBD1 (6 bases). Trimming took off 6 bases at V and 3 bases at J, with 15 bases between the two ends. Germline CDR1 LNHDA, CDR2 SQIVND (reference sequence). The CDR3 runs to 14 residues.